Listed below are T cell receptor beta chains from one sample, sequenced in a study of vaccination effects on CD4 cells after COVID-19. Clones were read by immunoSEQ multiplex PCR, and TCRdb kept only the in-frame ones, dropping some. The table lists 30,000 to 35,000 clones, under 80% of them singletons. No cognate antigen is known for these TCRs. Sequenced here: CD4+ T cells from PBMCs cultured with a peptide pool, sampled before COVID-19 vaccination. The receptor source for this set is a human donor who had a prior SARS-CoV-2 infection. Each CDR3 is given with its conserved first and last residue. Each record gives: J gene, D gene, clone size, V gene, CDR3 DNA, CDR3 protein. D genes are given only for firm matches. Only part of the rows carry a size: once, few, many, or a class if the clone is expanded.

j_call: TRBJ1-2; d_call: -; clone_size: -; v_call: TRBV18; cdr3_nt: TGTGCCAGCTCACTGGGGGCCACTAACTATGGCTACACCTTC; cdr3_aa: CASSLGATNYGYTF
j_call: TRBJ1-3; d_call: -; clone_size: few; v_call: TRBV5-1; cdr3_nt: TGCGCCAGCTCGGACCAGGGCACTGGAAACACCATATATTTT; cdr3_aa: CASSDQGTGNTIYF
j_call: TRBJ2-1; d_call: -; clone_size: -; v_call: TRBV3-1/TRBV3-2; cdr3_nt: TGTGCCAGCAGCCAAGGACAGGAATACAATGAGCAGTTCTTC; cdr3_aa: CASSQGQEYNEQFF
j_call: TRBJ2-1; d_call: -; clone_size: -; v_call: TRBV7-2; cdr3_nt: TGTGCCAGCAGCATTGGACTCCCAACCTACAATGAGCAGTTCTTC; cdr3_aa: CASSIGLPTYNEQFF
j_call: TRBJ2-3; d_call: -; clone_size: -; v_call: TRBV6-1; cdr3_nt: TGTGCCAGCAGTGAGCCTTCCCAGAGACGTGGTACGCAGTATTTT; cdr3_aa: CASSEPSQRRGTQYF
j_call: TRBJ1-4; d_call: -; clone_size: -; v_call: TRBV5-1; cdr3_nt: TGCGCCAGCAGCTTGGGGGTTGCTGAAAAACTGTTTTTT; cdr3_aa: CASSLGVAEKLFF
j_call: TRBJ1-5; d_call: -; clone_size: -; v_call: TRBV5-1; cdr3_nt: TGCGCCAGCAGCTTAGTTGGAGGGGTCGGTCAGCCCCAGCATTTT; cdr3_aa: CASSLVGGVGQPQHF
j_call: TRBJ2-7; d_call: -; clone_size: once; v_call: TRBV6-1; cdr3_nt: TGTGCCAGCAGTGAAGCGTTGCGGGGACCGACATCCTACGAGCAGTACTTC; cdr3_aa: CASSEALRGPTSYEQYF
j_call: TRBJ2-2; d_call: -; clone_size: -; v_call: TRBV5-1; cdr3_nt: TGCGCCAGCAGAGGGAGTCTTAACACCGGGGAGCTGTTTTTT; cdr3_aa: CASRGSLNTGELFF
j_call: TRBJ1-2; d_call: -; clone_size: -; v_call: TRBV7-8; cdr3_nt: TGTGCCAGCAGCTTAGGACACCCTAACTATGGCTACACCTTC; cdr3_aa: CASSLGHPNYGYTF
j_call: TRBJ2-3; d_call: -; clone_size: few; v_call: TRBV2; cdr3_nt: TGTGCCAGCAGTGCCACAGATACGCAGTATTTT; cdr3_aa: CASSATDTQYF
j_call: TRBJ1-4; d_call: TRBD1; clone_size: -; v_call: TRBV19; cdr3_nt: TGTGCCAGTAGTTGGGACAGGGGGCTTTCCACTAATGAAAAACTGTTTTTT; cdr3_aa: CASSWDRGLSTNEKLFF
j_call: TRBJ2-1; d_call: -; clone_size: -; v_call: TRBV5-6; cdr3_nt: TGTGCCAGCAGCATTATGACGGAGAGCTCCTACAATGAGCAGTTCTTC; cdr3_aa: CASSIMTESSYNEQFF
j_call: TRBJ1-2; d_call: -; clone_size: -; v_call: TRBV2; cdr3_nt: TGTGCCAGCATCCAGGACACCTCTTTTAACTATGGCTACACCTTC; cdr3_aa: CASIQDTSFNYGYTF
j_call: TRBJ2-7; d_call: -; clone_size: -; v_call: TRBV19; cdr3_nt: TGTGCCAGTAGTGATAGACCCGGATACTCCTACGAGCAGTACTTC; cdr3_aa: CASSDRPGYSYEQYF
j_call: TRBJ2-2; d_call: TRBD2; clone_size: few; v_call: TRBV27; cdr3_nt: TGTGCCAGCAGGGGACTAGCGTCTACCGGGGAGCTGTTTTTT; cdr3_aa: CASRGLASTGELFF
j_call: TRBJ2-5; d_call: -; clone_size: -; v_call: TRBV5-4; cdr3_nt: TGTGCCAGCAGCTCCCCAGGGGGGCCAGAAGAGACCCAGTACTTC; cdr3_aa: CASSSPGGPEETQYF
j_call: TRBJ2-1; d_call: TRBD2; clone_size: -; v_call: TRBV7-2; cdr3_nt: TGTGCCAGCGTAAGACTAGCGGGAAATTACAATGAGCAGTTCTTC; cdr3_aa: CASVRLAGNYNEQFF
j_call: TRBJ1-1; d_call: TRBD1; clone_size: -; v_call: TRBV6-2/TRBV6-3; cdr3_nt: TGTGCCAGCAGTTCTATGGGACAGGTGACTGAAGCTTTCTTT; cdr3_aa: CASSSMGQVTEAFF
j_call: TRBJ2-5; d_call: -; clone_size: -; v_call: TRBV5-1; cdr3_nt: TGCGCCAGCAGCTTGGGAGGGGAGGAGACCCAGTACTTC; cdr3_aa: CASSLGGEETQYF
j_call: TRBJ2-2; d_call: -; clone_size: -; v_call: TRBV4-1; cdr3_nt: TGCGCCAGCAGCCAAGAGGTTAGCTTGGCCGGGGAGCTGTTTTTT; cdr3_aa: CASSQEVSLAGELFF
j_call: TRBJ2-1; d_call: TRBD1; clone_size: -; v_call: TRBV7-2; cdr3_nt: TGTGCCAGCAGCTCCCGCCGGGACAGAGGGCAGTTCTTC; cdr3_aa: CASSSRRDRGQFF
j_call: TRBJ2-7; d_call: TRBD2; clone_size: -; v_call: TRBV5-1; cdr3_nt: TGCGCCAGCAGCTTGATGGCTAGCGGATCCTACGAGCAGTACTTC; cdr3_aa: CASSLMASGSYEQYF
j_call: TRBJ1-5; d_call: -; clone_size: few; v_call: TRBV19; cdr3_nt: TGTGCCAGTAGAGCGCAGCGCAATCAGCCCCAGCATTTT; cdr3_aa: CASRAQRNQPQHF
j_call: TRBJ2-3; d_call: -; clone_size: -; v_call: TRBV4-3; cdr3_nt: TGCGCCAGCAGCCAAGGGCCATTCACAGATACGCAGTATTTT; cdr3_aa: CASSQGPFTDTQYF
j_call: TRBJ1-4; d_call: TRBD1; clone_size: -; v_call: TRBV6-5; cdr3_nt: TGTGCCAGCAGTCGGACAGGGACTAATGAAAAACTGTTTTTT; cdr3_aa: CASSRTGTNEKLFF
j_call: TRBJ2-5; d_call: TRBD1; clone_size: -; v_call: TRBV9; cdr3_nt: TGTGCCAGCAGCGTAGGAGGGACAGGGATGTCCCGAGAGACCCAGTACTTC; cdr3_aa: CASSVGGTGMSRETQYF
j_call: TRBJ1-5; d_call: -; clone_size: -; v_call: TRBV10-3; cdr3_nt: TGTGCCATCAGTGTGGGGGGAGGTCAGCCCCAGCATTTT; cdr3_aa: CAISVGGGQPQHF
j_call: TRBJ2-7; d_call: -; clone_size: few; v_call: TRBV7-9; cdr3_nt: TGTGCCAGCAGCTTCCTCGCGTACGAGCAGTACTTC; cdr3_aa: CASSFLAYEQYF
j_call: TRBJ2-4; d_call: -; clone_size: -; v_call: TRBV7-2; cdr3_nt: TGTGCCAGCAGCTACGGTGGGGGGCCACTCATTCAGTACTTC; cdr3_aa: CASSYGGGPLIQYF
j_call: TRBJ2-3; d_call: TRBD2; clone_size: -; v_call: TRBV6-6; cdr3_nt: TGTGCCAGCAGTTACAATCCGAGGGAGGGCGCAGATACGCAGTATTTT; cdr3_aa: CASSYNPREGADTQYF
j_call: TRBJ2-5; d_call: TRBD2; clone_size: -; v_call: TRBV5-1; cdr3_nt: TGCGCCAGCAGCTTGGCCGGGGGGACCTACCAAGAGACCCAGTACTTC; cdr3_aa: CASSLAGGTYQETQYF
j_call: TRBJ2-5; d_call: -; clone_size: -; v_call: TRBV18; cdr3_nt: TGTGCCAGCCAAGAATGGGCCCGCGGCGGGACCCAGTACTTC; cdr3_aa: CASQEWARGGTQYF
j_call: TRBJ2-1; d_call: TRBD2; clone_size: -; v_call: TRBV11-2; cdr3_nt: TGTGCCAGCAGCTTAAAGAAGCCTAGCGGATTCTACAATGAGCAGTTCTTC; cdr3_aa: CASSLKKPSGFYNEQFF
j_call: TRBJ1-1; d_call: -; clone_size: -; v_call: TRBV5-1; cdr3_nt: TGCGCCAGCAGCTTGGGACAGATGAACACTGAAGCTTTCTTT; cdr3_aa: CASSLGQMNTEAFF
j_call: TRBJ1-6; d_call: TRBD1; clone_size: once; v_call: TRBV7-9; cdr3_nt: TGTGCCAGCAGCCTTATCTCCGGGACAGGGACGTCACCCCTCCACTTT; cdr3_aa: CASSLISGTGTSPLHF
j_call: TRBJ2-2; d_call: TRBD1; clone_size: few; v_call: TRBV6-5; cdr3_nt: TGTGCCAGCAGTTGGACAGGGTCGATACCCGGGGAGCTGTTTTTT; cdr3_aa: CASSWTGSIPGELFF
j_call: TRBJ2-7; d_call: -; clone_size: -; v_call: TRBV4-3; cdr3_nt: TGCGCCAGCAGCCAAGACCTTTTCACCTACGAGCAGTACTTC; cdr3_aa: CASSQDLFTYEQYF
j_call: TRBJ1-4; d_call: -; clone_size: -; v_call: TRBV5-6; cdr3_nt: TGTGCCAGCAGCTTAAACAAGGGGTTGTGGACTAATGAAAAACTGTTTTTT; cdr3_aa: CASSLNKGLWTNEKLFF
j_call: TRBJ2-3; d_call: TRBD2; clone_size: -; v_call: TRBV7-6; cdr3_nt: TGTGCCAGCAGCCCCGGTGGGGCGGGGGGGTGGTGGGATACGCAGTATTTT; cdr3_aa: CASSPGGAGGWWDTQYF
j_call: TRBJ2-5; d_call: TRBD2; clone_size: few; v_call: TRBV4-2; cdr3_nt: TGTGCCAGCAGCCAAGATCTAGCGGGAGGCACCCAAGAGACCCAGTACTTC; cdr3_aa: CASSQDLAGGTQETQYF
j_call: TRBJ1-4; d_call: -; clone_size: -; v_call: TRBV19; cdr3_nt: TGTGCCAGTAGTTCATGGGGGACACCAGATAATGAAAAACTGTTTTTT; cdr3_aa: CASSSWGTPDNEKLFF
j_call: TRBJ1-2; d_call: -; clone_size: -; v_call: TRBV6-6; cdr3_nt: TGTGCCAGCATCACCCTGGGAAGAGACTATGGCTACACCTTC; cdr3_aa: CASITLGRDYGYTF
j_call: TRBJ2-1; d_call: -; clone_size: -; v_call: TRBV29-1; cdr3_nt: TGCAGCGTTCAAACCTTCTCCTACAATGAGCAGTTCTTC; cdr3_aa: CSVQTFSYNEQFF
j_call: TRBJ2-7; d_call: TRBD1; clone_size: -; v_call: TRBV5-1; cdr3_nt: TGCGCCAGCAGCCTCAGGACAGGGGAGAGCGAGCAGTACTTC; cdr3_aa: CASSLRTGESEQYF
j_call: TRBJ1-5; d_call: TRBD1; clone_size: -; v_call: TRBV9; cdr3_nt: TGTGCCAGCAGCGCGACAGGGCATCAGCCCCAGCATTTT; cdr3_aa: CASSATGHQPQHF
j_call: TRBJ2-5; d_call: -; clone_size: -; v_call: TRBV5-4; cdr3_nt: TGTGCCAGCAGCTTTACAGGGTCGTTGGAGACCCAGTACTTC; cdr3_aa: CASSFTGSLETQYF
j_call: TRBJ2-4; d_call: -; clone_size: -; v_call: TRBV5-1; cdr3_nt: TGCGCCAGCAGCTTGGGGACTGGGAACATTCAGTACTTC; cdr3_aa: CASSLGTGNIQYF
j_call: TRBJ2-7; d_call: -; clone_size: -; v_call: TRBV15; cdr3_nt: TGTGCCACCAGCAGAGATCTGGGCAGAATGGGCTACGAGCAGTACTTC; cdr3_aa: CATSRDLGRMGYEQYF
j_call: TRBJ1-1; d_call: -; clone_size: -; v_call: TRBV6-5; cdr3_nt: TGTGCCAGCAGTTACTCTTTGGACTTGACGGCTTTCTTT; cdr3_aa: CASSYSLDLTAFF
j_call: TRBJ2-3; d_call: -; clone_size: once; v_call: TRBV6-4; cdr3_nt: TGTGCCAGCACCTTTTCATTTTCGGGTCTCACAGATACGCAGTATTTT; cdr3_aa: CASTFSFSGLTDTQYF
j_call: TRBJ1-6; d_call: TRBD1; clone_size: -; v_call: TRBV13; cdr3_nt: TGTGCCAGCAGCCCCGTCCGGACAGGTGTCGATTCACCCCTCCACTTT; cdr3_aa: CASSPVRTGVDSPLHF